Only a few counts were recorded for the clone carrying this T cell receptor beta chain. Its antigen is still unknown. This CDR3 is built from 15 residues. Deletions cut 5 bases from V and 3 bases from J, with 13 bases between. CDR1 and CDR2 from the germline V gene are SGHNT and YENEEA. This entry belongs to a study of cytomegalovirus exposure and HLA in healthy donors. Study outcomes and limitations: Productive status was seen about 87% or about 30% of the time for most TCR beta V segments in an earlier analysis.

This PCR relied on a set of 60 Vbeta primers and 13 Jbeta primers. TCRdb's copy holds only in-frame clones and misses some; the assay was immunoSEQ multiplex PCR. There are over 100,000 clones in the sample; around 10% occur only once, and roughly 6.4% lies in the top ten. This sequence joins TRBV11-3 and TRBJ2-2, with D perhaps TRBD1 (5 bases). Sequenced material: PBMCs. This clonotype was sampled from a woman between 35 and 50 years old in good health and CMV-seropositive. The CDR3 DNA sequence: TGTGCCAGCAGCCCAGGGCTTAGGGACACCGGGGAGCTGTTTTTT. Translation: CASSPGLRDTGELFF.